These 9 T cell receptor beta chains came from one sample sequenced in a study of cytomegalovirus exposure and HLA in healthy donors. PCR used 60 Vbeta primers and 13 Jbeta primers. Sequenced by immunoSEQ multiplex PCR; TCRdb stores in-frame clones only, minus some. The data contain fewer than 150,000 clones, around 77% of them singletons. Sequencing was done on a sample of PBMCs. The receptors derive from a man aged 45-65 years in good health and CMV-seropositive.

The chain links TRBV7-5 to TRBJ2-3; the table calls TRBD2, which could not be checked here. TRBV7-5 is a documented pseudogene. CDR3 length equals 16 residues. The CDR3 DNA reads as TGTGCCAGAAGCTTAGGCGTAGCGGGCCCCACAGATACGCAGTATTTT. Its protein is CARSLGVAGPTDTQYF.

V gene TRBV6-5 combines with J gene TRBJ2-2, with a tentative D call TRBD2 (6 bases). CDR3 size: 15 residues. Looked up from germline, CDR1 is MNHEY and CDR2 is SVGAGI. The V and J ends lost 8 bases and 4 bases respectively, with 17 bases between them. The CDR3 coding sequence is TGTGCCAGCTTCCTGCCAGGGAGGAGCACCGGGGAGCTGTTTTTT. It specifies CASFLPGRSTGELFF.

This clone was detected only a few times. CDR3 DNA: TGTGCCAGCAGCCGACAGGGGCTGAACAATGAGCAGTTCTTC. Translating gives CASSRQGLNNEQFF. The gene calls are TRBV2 and TRBJ2-1, with TRBD1 matching over 8 bases. V trimming: 6 bases; J trimming: 5 bases; junction bases outside the gene matches: 6. The germline CDR1 and CDR2 sequences are SNHLY and FYNNEI. The CDR3 has 14 residues.

This rearrangement joins TRBV20-1 to TRBJ1-2, with D unresolved. Germline V gene sequence: CDR1 DFQATT, CDR2 SNEGSKA (reference sequence). Trimming removed 3 bases from V and 3 bases from J, with 5 bases in between. The CDR3 runs to 11 residues. The CDR3 bases are TGCAGTGCTAGCCCTGACTATGGCTACACCTTC. It yields the protein CSASPDYGYTF.

In its sample, this clone was seen a few times. This chain connects TRBV6-1 to TRBJ2-7; D uncertain. There are 11 residues in the CDR3. Germline CDR1 and CDR2: MNHNS and SASEGT. Trimming removed 7 bases at V and 3 bases at J, with 7 bases between. CDR3 protein: CASTGFYEQYF. CDR3 in DNA: TGTGCCAGCACAGGATTCTACGAGCAGTACTTC.

The chain is built from TRBV19 and TRBJ1-5, with TRBD1 matching 7 bases. This CDR3 spans 14 amino acids. V lost 5 bases and J lost 7; bases outside the gene matches: 8. Germline CDR1 is LNHDA and CDR2 is SQIVND (reference sequence). The CDR3 region has the DNA TGTGCCAGTAGTCTCCGACAGGGTGGGCAGCCCCAGCATTTT. Translated: CASSLRQGGQPQHF.

J is TRBJ1-1 and V is TRBV11-2; no clear D. The V and J ends lost 5 bases and 5 bases respectively, with 15 bases between them. CDR3 length: 14 residues. Germline V gene data show CDR1 as SGHAT and CDR2 as FQNNGV. DNA of the CDR3: TGTGCCAGCAGCGTCCTCCCGGGGTGGACTGAAGCTTTCTTT. Protein sequence: CASSVLPGWTEAFF.

This clone has a single count. V is TRBV19 and J is TRBJ1-1, with D unresolved. Trimming pared 3 bases from V and 7 bases from J, leaving 12 bases between. The length of the CDR3 is 13 residues. Germline lookup yields CDR1 LNHDA and CDR2 SQIVND (reference sequence). CDR3 DNA: TGTGCCAGTAGTATTATTTTCGGGGTTGAAGCTTTCTTT. Protein: CASSIIFGVEAFF.

V is TRBV5-4 and J is TRBJ2-7, with a tentative D call TRBD2 (5 bases). Germline V CDR1 and CDR2: SGHNT, YYREEE (reference sequence). The V end was cut by 2 bases, the J end by 11 bases, with 14 bases between. This CDR3 has 12 amino acids. The CDR3 DNA reads as TGTGCCAGCAGCTTCGGGTCGACCGGGGAGTACTTC. It yields the protein CASSFGSTGEYF.